This T cell receptor beta chain stems from a study of blood T cell repertoires in COVID-19. The wider study: Specimens from acute and convalescent COVID-19 originated in the United States, Italy and Spain. In each case, the material was cDNA or gDNA derived from T cells, B-cell-depleted T cells, or PBMCs.

The Seattle site enrolled patients during active infection and followed them longitudinally. The length of the CDR3 is 14 residues. Trimming took 3 bases from V and 6 from J, leaving 12 bases between them. Germline V gene sequence: CDR1 SEHNR, CDR2 FQNEAQ (reference sequence). Some clones are missing from TCRdb's copy, which holds only in-frame ones; the method was immunoSEQ multiplex PCR. The repertoire holds some 240,000 clones, with around 86% as singletons. The sequenced material came from peripheral blood. The sequence was obtained from an older woman with COVID-19, enrolled during active disease. The gene calls are TRBV7-9 and TRBJ2-4; the D gene is possibly TRBD1 (6 bases). The CDR3 DNA reads TGTGCCAGCAGCTTCCGGACAGATTCAAACATTCAGTACTTC. Translated: CASSFRTDSNIQYF.